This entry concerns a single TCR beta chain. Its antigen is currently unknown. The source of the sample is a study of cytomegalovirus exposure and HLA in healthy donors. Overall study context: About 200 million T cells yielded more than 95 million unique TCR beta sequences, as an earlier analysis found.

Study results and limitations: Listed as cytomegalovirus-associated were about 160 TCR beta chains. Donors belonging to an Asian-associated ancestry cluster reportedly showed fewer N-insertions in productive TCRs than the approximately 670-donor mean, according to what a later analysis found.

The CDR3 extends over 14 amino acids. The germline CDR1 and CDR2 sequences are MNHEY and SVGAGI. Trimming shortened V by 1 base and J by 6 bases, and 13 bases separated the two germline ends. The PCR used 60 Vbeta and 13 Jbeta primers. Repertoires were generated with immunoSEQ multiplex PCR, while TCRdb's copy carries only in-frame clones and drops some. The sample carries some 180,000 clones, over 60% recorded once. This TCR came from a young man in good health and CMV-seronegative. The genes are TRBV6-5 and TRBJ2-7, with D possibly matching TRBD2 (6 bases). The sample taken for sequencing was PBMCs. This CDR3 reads CASSYLPTSPEQYF. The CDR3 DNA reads TGTGCCAGCAGTTACTTGCCGACTAGTCCCGAGCAGTACTTC.